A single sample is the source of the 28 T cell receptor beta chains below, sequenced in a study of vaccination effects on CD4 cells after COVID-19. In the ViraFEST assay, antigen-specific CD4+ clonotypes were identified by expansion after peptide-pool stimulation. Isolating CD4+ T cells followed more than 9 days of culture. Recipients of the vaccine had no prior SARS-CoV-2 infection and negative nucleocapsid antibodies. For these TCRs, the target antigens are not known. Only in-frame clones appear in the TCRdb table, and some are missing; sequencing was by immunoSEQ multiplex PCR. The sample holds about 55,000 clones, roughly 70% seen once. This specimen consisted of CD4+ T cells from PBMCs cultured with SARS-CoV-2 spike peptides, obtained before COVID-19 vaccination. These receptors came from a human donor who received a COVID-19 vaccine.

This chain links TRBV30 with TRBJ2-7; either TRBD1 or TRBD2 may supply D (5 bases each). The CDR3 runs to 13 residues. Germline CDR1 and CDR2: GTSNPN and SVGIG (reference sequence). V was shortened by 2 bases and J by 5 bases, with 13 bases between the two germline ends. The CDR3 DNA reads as TGTGCCTGGAGTTTCGGGCAGGGAGACGAGCAGTACTTC. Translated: CAWSFGQGDEQYF.

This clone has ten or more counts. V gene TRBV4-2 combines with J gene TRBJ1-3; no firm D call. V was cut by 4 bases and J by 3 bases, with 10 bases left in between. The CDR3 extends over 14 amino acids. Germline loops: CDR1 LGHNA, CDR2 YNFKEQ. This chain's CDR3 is CASSPQVFGNTIYF. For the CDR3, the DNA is TGTGCCAGCAGCCCCCAGGTGTTTGGAAACACCATATATTTT.

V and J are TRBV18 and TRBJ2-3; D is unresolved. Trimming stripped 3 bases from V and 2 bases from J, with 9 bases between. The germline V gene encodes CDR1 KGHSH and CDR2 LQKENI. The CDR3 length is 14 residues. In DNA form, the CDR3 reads TGTGCCAGCTCACCGGCAGTCCACACAGATACGCAGTATTTT. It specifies CASSPAVHTDTQYF.

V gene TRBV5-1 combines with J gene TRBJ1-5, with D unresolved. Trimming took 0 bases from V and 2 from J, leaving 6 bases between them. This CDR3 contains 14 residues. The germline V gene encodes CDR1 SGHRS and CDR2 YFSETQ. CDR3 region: CASSLDSGNQPQHF. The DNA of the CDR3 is TGCGCCAGCAGCTTGGATTCGGGCAATCAGCCCCAGCATTTT.

The CDR3 region has the DNA TGTGCCACCGCCGGGACAGGTGATGAAAAACTGTTTTTT. This sequence encodes CATAGTGDEKLFF. This chain joins TRBV10-3 and TRBJ1-4; 8 positions agree with TRBD1. Germline-derived CDR1 and CDR2 are ENHRY and SYGVKD. Trimming removed 10 bases from V and 6 bases from J; junction bases left unmatched: 7. The CDR3 has 13 amino acids.

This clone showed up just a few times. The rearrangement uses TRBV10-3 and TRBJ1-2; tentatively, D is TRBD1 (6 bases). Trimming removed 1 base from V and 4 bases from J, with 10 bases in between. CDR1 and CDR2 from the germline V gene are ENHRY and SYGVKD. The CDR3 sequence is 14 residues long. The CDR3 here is CAISEWGASYGYTF. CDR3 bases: TGTGCCATCAGTGAGTGGGGGGCGAGCTATGGCTACACCTTC.

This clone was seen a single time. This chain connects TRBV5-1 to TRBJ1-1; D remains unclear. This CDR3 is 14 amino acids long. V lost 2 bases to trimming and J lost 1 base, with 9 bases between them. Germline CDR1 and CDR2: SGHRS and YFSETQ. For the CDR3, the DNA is TGCGCCAGCAGCTTTGGGCAGTCGAACACTGAAGCTTTCTTT. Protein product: CASSFGQSNTEAFF. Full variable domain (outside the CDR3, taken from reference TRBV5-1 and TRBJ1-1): KAGVTQTPRYLIKTRGQQVTLSCSPISGHRSVSWYQQTPGQGLQFLFEYFSETQRNKGNFPGRFSGRQFSNSRSEMNVSTLELGDSALYLCASSFGQSNTEAFFGQGTRLTVV.

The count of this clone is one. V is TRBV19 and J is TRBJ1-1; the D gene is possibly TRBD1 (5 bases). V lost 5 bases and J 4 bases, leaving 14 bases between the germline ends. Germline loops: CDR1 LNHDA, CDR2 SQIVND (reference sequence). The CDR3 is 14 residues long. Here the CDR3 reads CASSPSGGGTEAFF. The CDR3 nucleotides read TGTGCCAGTAGTCCGTCGGGGGGGGGCACTGAAGCTTTCTTT.

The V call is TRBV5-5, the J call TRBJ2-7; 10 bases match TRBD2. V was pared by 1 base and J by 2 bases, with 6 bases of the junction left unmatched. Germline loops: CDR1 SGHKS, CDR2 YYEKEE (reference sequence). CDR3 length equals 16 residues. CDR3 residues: CASSLPIAGGTYEQYF. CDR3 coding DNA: TGTGCCAGCAGCTTGCCGATAGCGGGGGGCACCTACGAGCAGTACTTC.

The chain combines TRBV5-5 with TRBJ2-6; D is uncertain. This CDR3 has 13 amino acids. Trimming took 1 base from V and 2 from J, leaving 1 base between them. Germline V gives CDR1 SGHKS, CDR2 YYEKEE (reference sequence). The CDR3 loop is CASSLPGANVLTF. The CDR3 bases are TGTGCCAGCAGCTTGCCTGGGGCCAACGTCCTGACTTTC.

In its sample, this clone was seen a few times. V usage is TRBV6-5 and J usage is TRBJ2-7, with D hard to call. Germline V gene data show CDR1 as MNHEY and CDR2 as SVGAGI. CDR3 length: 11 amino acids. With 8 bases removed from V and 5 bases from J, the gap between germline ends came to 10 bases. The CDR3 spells CASRQFDEQYF. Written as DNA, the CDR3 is TGTGCCAGCCGGCAGTTCGACGAGCAGTACTTC.

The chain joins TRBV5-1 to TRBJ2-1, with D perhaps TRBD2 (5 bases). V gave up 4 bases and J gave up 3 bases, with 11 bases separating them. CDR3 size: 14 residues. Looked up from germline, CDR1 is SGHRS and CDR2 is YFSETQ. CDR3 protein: CASSADSRYNEQFF. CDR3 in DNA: TGCGCCAGCAGCGCGGACTCCCGCTACAATGAGCAGTTCTTC.

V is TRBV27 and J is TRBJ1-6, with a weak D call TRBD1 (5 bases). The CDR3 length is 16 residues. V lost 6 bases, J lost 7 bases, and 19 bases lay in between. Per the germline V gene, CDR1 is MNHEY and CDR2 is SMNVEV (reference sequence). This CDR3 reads CASRRDFHGRNSPLHF. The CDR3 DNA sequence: TGTGCCAGCAGGCGGGACTTCCATGGGAGGAATTCACCCCTCCACTTT.

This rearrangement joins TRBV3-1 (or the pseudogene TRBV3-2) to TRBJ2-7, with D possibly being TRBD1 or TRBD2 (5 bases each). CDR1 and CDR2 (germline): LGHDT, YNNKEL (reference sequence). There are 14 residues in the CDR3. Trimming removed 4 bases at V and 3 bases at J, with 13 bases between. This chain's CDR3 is CASSRSGADYEQYF. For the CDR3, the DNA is TGTGCCAGCAGCCGCTCCGGGGCAGACTACGAGCAGTACTTC.

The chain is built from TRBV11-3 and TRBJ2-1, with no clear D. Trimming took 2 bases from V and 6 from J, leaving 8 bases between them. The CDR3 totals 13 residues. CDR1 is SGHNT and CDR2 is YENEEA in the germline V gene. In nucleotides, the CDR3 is TGTGCCAGCAGCTTAAACAGTCTCAATGAGCAGTTCTTC. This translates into CASSLNSLNEQFF.

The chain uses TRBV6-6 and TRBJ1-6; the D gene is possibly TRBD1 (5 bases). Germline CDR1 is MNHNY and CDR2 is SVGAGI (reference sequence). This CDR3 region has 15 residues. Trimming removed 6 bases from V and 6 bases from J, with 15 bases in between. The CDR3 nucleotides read TGTGCCAGCAGCTCCAGACAGCAAGCTAATTCACCCCTCCACTTT. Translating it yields CASSSRQQANSPLHF.

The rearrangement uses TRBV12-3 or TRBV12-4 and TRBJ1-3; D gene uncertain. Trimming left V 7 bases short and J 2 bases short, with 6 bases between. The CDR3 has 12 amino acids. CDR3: CASNLAGNTIYF. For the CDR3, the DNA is TGTGCCAGCAACCTCGCTGGAAACACCATATATTTT.

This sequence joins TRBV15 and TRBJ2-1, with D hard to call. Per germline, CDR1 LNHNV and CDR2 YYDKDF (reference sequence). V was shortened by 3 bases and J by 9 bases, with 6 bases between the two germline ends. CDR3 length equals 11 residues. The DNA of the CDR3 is TGTGCCACCAGCAGGCGCGGTGAGCAGTTCTTC. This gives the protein CATSRRGEQFF. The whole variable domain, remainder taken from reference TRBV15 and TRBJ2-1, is DAMVIQNPRYQVTQFGKPVTLSCSQTLNHNVMYWYQQKSSQAPKLLFHYYDKDFNNEADTPDNFQSRRPNTSFCFLDIRSPGLGDTAMYLCATSRRGEQFFGPGTRLTVL.

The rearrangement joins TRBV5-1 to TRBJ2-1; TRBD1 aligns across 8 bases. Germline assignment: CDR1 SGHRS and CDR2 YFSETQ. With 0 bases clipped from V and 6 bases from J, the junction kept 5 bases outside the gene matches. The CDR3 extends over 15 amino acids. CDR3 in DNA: TGCGCCAGCAGCTTGGGGACAGGGAATCTCAATGAGCAGTTCTTC. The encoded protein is CASSLGTGNLNEQFF.

CDR3 in amino acids: CASSLGAKSGNTIYF. DNA for the CDR3: TGTGCCAGCAGCTTAGGAGCGAAATCTGGAAACACCATATATTTT. The chain links TRBV11-2 to TRBJ1-3; D uncertain. Trimming took off 1 base at V and 1 base at J, with 8 bases between the two ends. Looked up from germline, CDR1 is SGHAT and CDR2 is FQNNGV. The CDR3 length is 15 residues.

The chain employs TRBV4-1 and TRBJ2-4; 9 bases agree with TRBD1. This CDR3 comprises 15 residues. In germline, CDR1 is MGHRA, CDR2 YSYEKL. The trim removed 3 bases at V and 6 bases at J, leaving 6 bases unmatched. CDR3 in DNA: TGCGCCAGCAGCCACTACCAGGACAGGGGAAACATTCAGTACTTC. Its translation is CASSHYQDRGNIQYF.

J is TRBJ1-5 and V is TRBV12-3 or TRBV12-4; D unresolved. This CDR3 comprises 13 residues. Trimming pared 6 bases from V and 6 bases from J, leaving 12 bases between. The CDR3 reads CASSPPGPQPQHF. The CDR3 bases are TGTGCCAGCAGCCCGCCGGGTCCTCAGCCCCAGCATTTT.

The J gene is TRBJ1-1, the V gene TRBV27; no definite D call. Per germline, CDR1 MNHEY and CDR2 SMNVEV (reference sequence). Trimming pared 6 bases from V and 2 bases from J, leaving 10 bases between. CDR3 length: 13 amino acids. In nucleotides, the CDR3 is TGTGCCAGCAGGCTAGTTCAAAACACTGAAGCTTTCTTT. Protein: CASRLVQNTEAFF.

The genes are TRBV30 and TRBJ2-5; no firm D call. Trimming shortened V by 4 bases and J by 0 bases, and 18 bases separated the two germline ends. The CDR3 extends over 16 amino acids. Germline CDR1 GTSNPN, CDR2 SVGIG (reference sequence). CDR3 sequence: CAWTKEGRLYQETQYF. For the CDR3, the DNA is TGTGCCTGGACAAAGGAAGGGCGCTTGTACCAAGAGACCCAGTACTTC.

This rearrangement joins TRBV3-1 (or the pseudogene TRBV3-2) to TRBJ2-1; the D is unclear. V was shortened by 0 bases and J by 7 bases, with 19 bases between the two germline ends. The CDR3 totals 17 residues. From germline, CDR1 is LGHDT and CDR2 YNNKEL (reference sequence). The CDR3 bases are TGTGCCAGCAGCCAAGATGCGGTGGTGCGGACCTTGAATGAGCAGTTCTTC. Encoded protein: CASSQDAVVRTLNEQFF.

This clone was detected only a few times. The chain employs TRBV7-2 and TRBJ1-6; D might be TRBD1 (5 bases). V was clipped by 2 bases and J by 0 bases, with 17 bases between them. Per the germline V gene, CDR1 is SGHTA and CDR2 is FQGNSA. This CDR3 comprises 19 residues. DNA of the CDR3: TGTGCCAGCAGCTTATGGGGAGGTGGGGCTCTCTCCTATAATTCACCCCTCCACTTT. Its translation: CASSLWGGGALSYNSPLHF.

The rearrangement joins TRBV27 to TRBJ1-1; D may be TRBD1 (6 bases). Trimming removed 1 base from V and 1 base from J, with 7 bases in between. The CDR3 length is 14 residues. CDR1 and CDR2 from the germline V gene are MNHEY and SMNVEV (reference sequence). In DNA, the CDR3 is TGTGCCAGCAGTTTATTCAGGGGGAACACTGAAGCTTTCTTT. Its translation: CASSLFRGNTEAFF.

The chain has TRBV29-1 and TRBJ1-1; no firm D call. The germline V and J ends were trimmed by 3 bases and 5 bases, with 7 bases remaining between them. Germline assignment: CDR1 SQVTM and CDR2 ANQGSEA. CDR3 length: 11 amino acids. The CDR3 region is CSVDKGTEAFF. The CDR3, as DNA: TGCAGCGTTGACAAGGGAACTGAAGCTTTCTTT.